These T cell receptor beta chains were read from a single sample in a study of beta chain features in type 1 diabetes. Method: immunoSEQ multiplex PCR; TCRdb's copy keeps in-frame clones and lacks some. The sample includes around 400,000 clones, roughly 15% of them seen just once. The specimen sequenced was naive CD4+ T cells from blood. These receptors all stem from a woman aged 18-35 years in good health. The CDR3 runs from the conserved cysteine through the conserved F or W. A D gene is named only where the DNA matches it firmly. The size of a clone is reported for some rows only, either as once, few or many, or as a class for expanded clones.

V	J	size	D	length	CDR3	DNA
TRBV18	TRBJ1-2	.	.	15	CASSPQAGRNYGYTF	TGTGCCAGCTCACCACAGGCAGGGCGAAACTATGGCTACACCTTC
TRBV25-1	TRBJ2-1	few	TRBD2	16	CASSELAREGLGEQFF	TGTGCCAGCAGTGAATTAGCGCGGGAGGGCCTAGGTGAGCAGTTCTTC
TRBV18	TRBJ1-4	.	.	11	CASSPREELFF	TGTGCCAGCTCGCCCCGGGAAGAACTGTTTTTT
TRBV5-8	TRBJ2-7	.	.	16	CASSQRTNRFRYEQYF	TGTGCCAGCAGCCAAAGGACTAACCGATTCCGTTACGAGCAGTACTTC
TRBV2	TRBJ2-1	few	TRBD2	13	CASSAGLAGEQFF	TGTGCCAGCAGTGCCGGACTAGCGGGTGAGCAGTTCTTC
TRBV27	TRBJ2-7	.	TRBD2	14	CASSWREGRYEQYF	TGTGCCAGCAGTTGGCGGGAGGGCCGGTACGAGCAGTACTTC
TRBV30	TRBJ1-5	few	.	13	CAWGQNSNQPQHF	TGTGCCTGGGGACAGAATAGCAATCAGCCCCAGCATTTT
TRBV2	TRBJ1-1	few	TRBD1	15	CASTAQDRVNTEAFF	TGTGCCAGCACCGCGCAGGACAGGGTGAACACTGAAGCTTTCTTT
TRBV5-4	TRBJ2-7	.	TRBD2	16	CASTSGGTSGLYEQYF	TGTGCCAGCACCTCAGGGGGGACTAGCGGGTTATACGAGCAGTACTTC
TRBV7-9	TRBJ2-3	.	.	13	CASSRTSADTQYF	TGTGCCAGCAGCCGCACAAGCGCCGATACGCAGTATTTT
TRBV30	TRBJ1-1	.	.	10	CAFWSPWAFF	TGTGCCTTCTGGAGCCCGTGGGCTTTCTTT
TRBV28	TRBJ1-5	.	.	15	CASSFRSGVNQPQHF	TGTGCCAGCAGTTTTCGGTCAGGGGTCAATCAGCCCCAGCATTTT
TRBV9	TRBJ2-2	.	TRBD1	14	CASSATGVTGELFF	TGTGCCAGCAGCGCCACAGGGGTCACCGGGGAGCTGTTTTTT
TRBV5-4	TRBJ2-5	few	TRBD2	17	CASSFGGLAGRGETQYF	TGTGCCAGCAGCTTTGGTGGACTAGCGGGACGGGGAGAGACCCAGTACTTC
TRBV6-5	TRBJ2-1	few	TRBD2	16	CASSYSGPGSGYEQFF	TGTGCCAGCAGTTACTCGGGCCCCGGTAGCGGGTACGAGCAGTTCTTC
TRBV29-1	TRBJ2-1	few	TRBD2	16	CSVSPEAGGLYNEQFF	TGCAGCGTTTCCCCCGAGGCGGGAGGCCTCTACAATGAGCAGTTCTTC
TRBV27	TRBJ2-1	few	.	13	CASSPYTADEQFF	TGTGCCAGCAGTCCCTATACTGCGGATGAGCAGTTCTTC
TRBV30	TRBJ2-5	.	TRBD2	15	CAWSVRFGGQETQYF	TGTGCCTGGAGTGTACGTTTCGGGGGGCAAGAGACCCAGTACTTC
TRBV6-5	TRBJ2-2	few	.	15	CASSPDRRNTGELFF	TGTGCCAGCAGTCCCGACAGGAGGAACACCGGGGAGCTGTTTTTT
TRBV9	TRBJ2-7	.	TRBD1	15	CASSPLGTGSYEQYF	TGTGCCAGCAGCCCACTGGGGACAGGGTCCTACGAGCAGTACTTC
TRBV29-1	TRBJ1-1	few	.	12	CSVERRYTEAFF	TGCAGCGTTGAACGGAGGTACACTGAAGCTTTCTTT
TRBV6-1	TRBJ2-1	.	TRBD1	13	CASRWDRAGEQFF	TGTGCCAGCAGATGGGACAGGGCGGGTGAGCAGTTCTTC
TRBV7-2	TRBJ1-1	.	TRBD1	15	CASSASGQGYTEAFF	TGTGCCAGCAGCGCCTCGGGACAGGGCTACACTGAAGCTTTCTTT
TRBV9	TRBJ2-1	.	TRBD2	16	CASSVATSGAYNEQFF	TGTGCCAGCAGCGTAGCGACTAGCGGGGCCTACAATGAGCAGTTCTTC
TRBV6-6	TRBJ2-5	.	TRBD1	13	CALEDRFQETQYF	TGTGCCCTAGAGGACAGGTTCCAAGAGACCCAGTACTTC
TRBV7-9	TRBJ1-1	few	.	17	CASSLAQMAGVGTEAFF	TGTGCCAGCAGCTTAGCCCAGATGGCAGGGGTTGGCACTGAAGCTTTCTTT
TRBV9	TRBJ2-7	.	TRBD1	18	CASSSEGWGRGSSYEQYF	TGTGCCAGCAGCTCCGAAGGATGGGGCAGGGGGAGCTCCTACGAGCAGTACTTC
TRBV5-1	TRBJ1-4	.	.	17	CASSLGQTSATNEKLFF	TGCGCCAGCAGCTTGGGGCAGACATCTGCAACTAATGAAAAACTGTTTTTT
TRBV7-3	TRBJ1-5	few	TRBD1	15	CASSPTGQWTQPQHF	TGTGCCAGCAGCCCAACGGGACAGTGGACTCAGCCCCAGCATTTT
TRBV29-1	TRBJ2-7	few	.	13	CSVDSQQGYEQYF	TGCAGCGTTGATTCCCAGCAGGGTTACGAGCAGTACTTC
TRBV5-1	TRBJ2-7	few	TRBD1	14	CASSWRTGDYEQYF	TGCGCCAGCAGCTGGAGGACAGGGGACTACGAGCAGTACTTC
TRBV4-2	TRBJ1-4	.	.	15	CASSPILGRDEKLFF	TGTGCCAGCAGCCCCATTCTGGGGAGGGATGAAAAACTGTTTTTT
TRBV6-5	TRBJ1-5	few	TRBD1	14	CASSYDRGSQPQHF	TGTGCCAGCAGTTACGACAGGGGATCTCAGCCCCAGCATTTT
TRBV2	TRBJ2-1	.	.	15	CASRGTNVVLDEQFF	TGTGCCAGCAGGGGTACTAACGTTGTCCTCGATGAGCAGTTCTTC
TRBV28	TRBJ2-7	.	TRBD1	14	CASRPGQGAYEQYF	TGTGCCAGCAGGCCGGGACAGGGGGCCTACGAGCAGTACTTC
TRBV19	TRBJ2-3	.	.	14	CASNAGFDTDTQYF	TGTGCCAGTAACGCGGGCTTCGATACAGATACGCAGTATTTT
TRBV7-3	TRBJ1-1	.	.	15	CASSPGPQGHTEAFF	TGTGCCAGCAGCCCTGGCCCCCAGGGGCACACTGAAGCTTTCTTT
TRBV18	TRBJ2-7	few	.	13	CASSPTEWDEQYF	TGTGCCAGCTCACCGACAGAGTGGGACGAGCAGTACTTC
TRBV10-3	TRBJ2-3	.	TRBD1	15	CAIRRTGAGTDTQYF	TGTGCCATCAGGCGGACAGGGGCCGGCACAGATACGCAGTATTTT
TRBV30	TRBJ2-1	few	TRBD2	14	CAWSVGTRDGEQFF	TGTGCCTGGAGTGTCGGGACTAGGGACGGTGAGCAGTTCTTC
TRBV7-2	TRBJ2-3	few	TRBD2	17	CASSLVGLAGEIDTQYF	TGTGCCAGCAGCTTAGTGGGACTAGCGGGAGAGATAGATACGCAGTATTTT
TRBV4-1	TRBJ1-4	.	.	16	CASSQVITGPNEKLFF	TGCGCCAGCAGCCAAGTGATAACAGGCCCTAATGAAAAACTGTTTTTT
TRBV7-2	TRBJ2-7	.	.	15	CASSFPGSGPYEQYF	TGTGCCAGCAGCTTTCCGGGTAGCGGTCCCTACGAGCAGTACTTC
TRBV28	TRBJ1-1	.	.	13	CASTIRSRGGAFF	TGTGCCAGCACCATCAGGTCAAGAGGAGGGGCTTTCTTT
TRBV30	TRBJ1-5	.	.	13	CAFNREGNQPQHF	TGTGCCTTCAACAGGGAGGGAAATCAGCCCCAGCATTTT
TRBV7-2	TRBJ2-6	.	TRBD2	17	CASSLTSGMIGANVLTF	TGTGCCAGCAGCTTGACTAGCGGGATGATAGGTGCCAACGTCCTGACTTTC
TRBV7-2	TRBJ2-7	.	.	14	CASSLERGVYEQYF	TGTGCCAGCAGCTTGGAACGGGGAGTCTACGAGCAGTACTTC
TRBV28	TRBJ2-1	.	TRBD2	14	CASRSSPSGRGEFF	TGTGCCAGCAGGTCATCCCCTAGCGGGAGGGGGGAGTTCTTC
TRBV11-2	TRBJ2-7	.	TRBD1	15	CASSIRAGQGYEQYF	TGTGCCAGCAGCATCCGGGCGGGACAGGGATACGAGCAGTACTTC
TRBV7-2	TRBJ2-6	.	TRBD1	16	CASSLRGGAGANVLTF	TGTGCCAGCAGCTTAAGAGGGGGCGCTGGGGCCAACGTCCTGACTTTC
TRBV28	TRBJ2-7	few	.	14	CASSLRGLSAVQHF	TGTGCCAGCAGTTTACGCGGTCTCTCGGCGGTACAACACTTC
TRBV28	TRBJ1-5	few	.	11	CATSGFQPQHF	TGTGCCACCTCAGGGTTTCAGCCCCAGCATTTT
TRBV19	TRBJ1-5	.	.	12	CASSARNQPQHF	TGTGCCAGTAGTGCCAGAAATCAGCCCCAGCATTTT